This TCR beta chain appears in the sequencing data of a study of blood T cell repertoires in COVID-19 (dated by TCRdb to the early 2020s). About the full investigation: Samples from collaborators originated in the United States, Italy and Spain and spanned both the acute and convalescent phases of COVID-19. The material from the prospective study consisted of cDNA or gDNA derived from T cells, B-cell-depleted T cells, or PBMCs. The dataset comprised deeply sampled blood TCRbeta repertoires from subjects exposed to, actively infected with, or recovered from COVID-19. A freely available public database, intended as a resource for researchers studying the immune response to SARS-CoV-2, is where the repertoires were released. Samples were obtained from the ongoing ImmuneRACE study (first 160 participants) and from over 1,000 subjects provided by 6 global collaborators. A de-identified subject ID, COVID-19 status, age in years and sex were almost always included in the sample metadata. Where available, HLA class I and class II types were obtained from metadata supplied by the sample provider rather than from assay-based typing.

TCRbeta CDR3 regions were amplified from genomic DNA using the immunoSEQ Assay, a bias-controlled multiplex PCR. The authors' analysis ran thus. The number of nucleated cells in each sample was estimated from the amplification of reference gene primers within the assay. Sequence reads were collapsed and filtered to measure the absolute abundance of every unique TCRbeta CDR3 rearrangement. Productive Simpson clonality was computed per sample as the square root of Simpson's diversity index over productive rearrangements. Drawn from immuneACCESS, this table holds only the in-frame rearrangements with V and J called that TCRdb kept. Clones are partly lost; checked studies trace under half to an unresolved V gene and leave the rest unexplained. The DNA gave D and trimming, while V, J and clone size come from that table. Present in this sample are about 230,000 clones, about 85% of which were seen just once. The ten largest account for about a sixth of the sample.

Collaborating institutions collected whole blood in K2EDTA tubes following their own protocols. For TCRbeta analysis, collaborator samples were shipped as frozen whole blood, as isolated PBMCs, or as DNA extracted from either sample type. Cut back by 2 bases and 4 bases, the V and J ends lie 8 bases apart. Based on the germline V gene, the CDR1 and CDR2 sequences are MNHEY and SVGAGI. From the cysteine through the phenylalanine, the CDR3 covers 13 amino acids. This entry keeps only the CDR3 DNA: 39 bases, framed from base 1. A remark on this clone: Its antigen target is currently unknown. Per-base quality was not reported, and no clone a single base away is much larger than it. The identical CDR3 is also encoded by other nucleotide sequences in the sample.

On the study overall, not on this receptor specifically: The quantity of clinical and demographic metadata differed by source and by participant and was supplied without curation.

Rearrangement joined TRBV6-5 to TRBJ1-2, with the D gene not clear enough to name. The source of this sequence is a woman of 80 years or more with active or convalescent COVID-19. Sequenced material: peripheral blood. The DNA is TGTGCCAGCAGTTACGCGGGAGGCTATGGCTACACCTTC. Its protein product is CASSYAGGYGYTF.